The present T cell receptor beta chain was sequenced within a study of blood T cell repertoires in COVID-19 (dated by TCRdb to 2018 to 2020). With respect to the entire study: The collaborator samples originated in the United States, Italy and Spain and spanned the acute and convalescent phases of COVID-19. The material from the prospective study consisted of cDNA or gDNA derived from T cells, B-cell-depleted T cells, or PBMCs. The repertoires were released in a freely available public database intended as a resource for research on the immune response to SARS-CoV-2. The samples were drawn from the first 160 participants of the ongoing ImmuneRACE study and from over 950 subjects provided by 6 global collaborators. Subjects who had been exposed to COVID-19, were actively infected with it, or had recovered from it provided the deeply sampled blood TCRbeta repertoires that made up the dataset. Where HLA class I and class II types were available, the types were taken from metadata supplied by the sample provider, not from assay-based typing. A de-identified subject ID, COVID-19 status, age in years and sex were almost always included in the sample metadata.

The cysteine opens and the phenylalanine closes a CDR3 of 10 amino acids. Just the 30-base CDR3 DNA is kept, in frame starting at base 1. The germline V gene provides CDR1 MDHEN and CDR2 SYDVKM. V drops 9 bases and J drops 3 bases, leaving 6 bases in between. This clone came up once. Its antigen is currently not known. No much larger clone is present one base from it, and per-base qualities are unavailable. What the authors observed across the whole study: The quantity of clinical and demographic metadata differed by source and by participant and was supplied without curation.

The immunoSEQ Assay, a bias-controlled multiplex PCR, was used to amplify TCRbeta CDR3 regions from genomic DNA. The study's processing was this. Within the assay, amplification of reference gene primers was used to estimate how many nucleated cells each sample contained. Sequence reads were collapsed and filtered to measure the absolute abundance of every unique TCRbeta CDR3 rearrangement. Productive Simpson clonality was computed per sample as the square root of Simpson's diversity index over productive rearrangements. The source is immuneACCESS, and TCRdb retained only in-frame sequences with V and J called. Part of the clones is not carried over; for the studies checked, unresolved V genes explain less than half of this, and the remainder is unexplained. The D gene and trimming were derived from the DNA, and the V and J assignments and clone size from that table. The sample includes 110,000 or so clones, with more than 70% observed a single time. Roughly 8.1% of the sample is in the top ten clones.

Another Seattle source contributed samples from volunteer blood donors who had recovered from COVID-19. Collaborating institutions collected whole blood in K2EDTA tubes following their own protocols. Collaborator samples were shipped for TCRbeta analysis as frozen whole blood, isolated PBMCs, or DNA extracted from either sample type. The TCR was taken from a woman in her 70s who had recovered from COVID-19. The rearrangement joined TRBV28 to TRBJ2-7; no D gene can be assigned with confidence. Sequenced sample: peripheral blood. The CDR3 region reads CASGVYEQYF. The DNA sequence is TGTGCCAGTGGAGTCTACGAGCAGTACTTC.